This TCR delta chain comes out of a study of gamma-delta T cells after stem cell transplantation. TCRdb processed the RT-PCR reads again with the CATT caller. The sample lists more than 700 delta-chain clones; roughly a tenth were seen once. About this clone: The junction does not match germline at one end; this may be a read error.

Per germline, CDR1 TSWWSYY and CDR2 QGS. This CDR3 comprises 15 residues. This chain joins TRDV1 and TRDJ1; 10 nucleotides line up with TRDD3. The clonotype was recovered from a human donor. It is not recorded whose cells these are; they may come from a transplant donor. Input material: gamma-delta T cells. CDR3 region: CAIGGTGGYTDKLIF. CDR3 coding DNA: TGTGCTATTGGGGGGACTGGGGGATACACCGATAAACTCATCTTT.